The next 3 T cell receptor beta chains were all read from a single sample in a study of blood T cell repertoires in COVID-19. Repertoires were generated with immunoSEQ multiplex PCR, while TCRdb's copy carries only in-frame clones and drops some. This table holds nearly 55,000 clones, approximately 80% found once. The specimen sequenced was peripheral blood. The receptors derive from a human donor with active or convalescent COVID-19. The donor label of this sample is uncertain.

Note on this clone: One junction end disagrees with the germline gene, perhaps due to a read error. The rearrangement links TRBV19 to TRBJ2-3; 8 nucleotides agree with TRBD2. This CDR3 has 16 residues. Germline V gene data show CDR1 as LNHDA and CDR2 as SQIVND (reference sequence). The CDR3 nucleotides read TGTGCCTGTAGCGGTTTCGGGAGGGCCATCGCAGATACGCAGTATTTT. Translating it yields CACSGFGRAIADTQYF.

For the CDR3, the DNA is TGTGCCAGCAGCCAAGATGGGACAGGGACCTACGAGCAGTACTTC. Translated: CASSQDGTGTYEQYF. V gene TRBV3-1 (or the pseudogene TRBV3-2) combines with J gene TRBJ2-7; the match to TRBD1 covers 9 bases. Germline V gene lookup returns CDR1 LGHDT and CDR2 YNNKEL (reference sequence). CDR3 size: 15 residues. V trimming: 0 bases; J trimming: 2 bases; junction bases outside the gene matches: 2.

The chain links TRBV4-2 to TRBJ2-1; 8 bases align to TRBD2. The V and J ends lost 0 bases and 7 bases, in that order; junction bases with no gene match: 8. CDR3 size: 16 residues. Germline V lookup: CDR1 LGHNA, CDR2 YNFKEQ. The CDR3: CASSQDRSGGLNEQFF. CDR3 DNA: TGTGCCAGCAGCCAAGATCGGAGCGGGGGACTTAATGAGCAGTTCTTC.